The rows below give T cell receptor beta chains drawn from one sample of a study of cytomegalovirus exposure and HLA in healthy donors. Libraries were prepared by immunoSEQ multiplex PCR; TCRdb keeps only in-frame clonotypes and omits some of them. The sample lists under 200,000 clones, 70% to 90% seen once, with 9.3% in the top ten. The sample taken for sequencing was PBMCs. Source of these receptors: a young man in good health and CMV-seropositive. Both conserved end residues are part of each CDR3. The order of the fields is clone size, D gene, J gene, V gene, CDR3 DNA, CDR3 protein. A D gene is named only where the DNA matches it firmly. Rows give clone size only sometimes, using once, few, many, or a class for an expanded clone.

clone_size: -; d_call: TRBD2; j_call: TRBJ2-3; v_call: TRBV9; cdr3_nt: TGTGCCAGCAGCCCTCAGGGGAATAGCGGGGGGGCTAGCACAGATACGCAGTATTTT; cdr3_aa: CASSPQGNSGGASTDTQYF
clone_size: -; d_call: TRBD2; j_call: TRBJ2-1; v_call: TRBV6-1; cdr3_nt: TGTGCCAGCAGTGCCCTAGCGGGGGGGCCGATTAATGAGCAGTTCTTC; cdr3_aa: CASSALAGGPINEQFF
clone_size: -; d_call: -; j_call: TRBJ2-1; v_call: TRBV7-9; cdr3_nt: TGTGCCAGCAGCTTGGGCGGGACCAACCTCAATGAGCAGTTCTTC; cdr3_aa: CASSLGGTNLNEQFF
clone_size: -; d_call: -; j_call: TRBJ2-5; v_call: TRBV7-9; cdr3_nt: TGTGCCAGCAGCTTAAGCGGGTACCAAGAGACCCAGTACTTC; cdr3_aa: CASSLSGYQETQYF
clone_size: once; d_call: TRBD1; j_call: TRBJ2-3; v_call: TRBV7-9; cdr3_nt: TGTGCCAGCAGCAACCCATGGGACAGGGGGCGGGATACGCAGTATTTT; cdr3_aa: CASSNPWDRGRDTQYF
clone_size: -; d_call: -; j_call: TRBJ2-1; v_call: TRBV5-6; cdr3_nt: TGTGCCAGCAGCTTGGGTAACGCGGATGAGCAGTTCTTC; cdr3_aa: CASSLGNADEQFF
clone_size: -; d_call: TRBD1; j_call: TRBJ2-2; v_call: TRBV4-2; cdr3_nt: TGTGCCAGCAGCCAACGGGGCGACAGGGTCTCTGGAACCGGGGAGCTGTTTTTT; cdr3_aa: CASSQRGDRVSGTGELFF
clone_size: once; d_call: -; j_call: TRBJ2-3; v_call: TRBV11-3; cdr3_nt: TGTGCCAGCAGCTTAGAGGGCAGGGCCTCCAGCACAGATACGCAGTATTTT; cdr3_aa: CASSLEGRASSTDTQYF
clone_size: -; d_call: -; j_call: TRBJ1-2; v_call: TRBV7-3; cdr3_nt: TGTGCCAGCAGCTTAAGAGCTAACTATGGCTACACCTTC; cdr3_aa: CASSLRANYGYTF
clone_size: -; d_call: TRBD1; j_call: TRBJ2-7; v_call: TRBV7-9; cdr3_nt: TGTGCCAGCAACCCCGGGCTGGGACAGGGGGCGGACGAGCAGTACTTC; cdr3_aa: CASNPGLGQGADEQYF
clone_size: few; d_call: -; j_call: TRBJ1-6; v_call: TRBV6-6; cdr3_nt: TGTGCCAGCAGTTACTCGACTATCGAGCACCTCCACTTT; cdr3_aa: CASSYSTIEHLHF
clone_size: -; d_call: -; j_call: TRBJ2-3; v_call: TRBV5-3; cdr3_nt: TGTGCCAGAAACGGTGGCGGGGTTCACGATACGCAGTATTTT; cdr3_aa: CARNGGGVHDTQYF
clone_size: -; d_call: -; j_call: TRBJ2-5; v_call: TRBV6-5; cdr3_nt: TGTGCCAGCAGAAGAACAGGGGGGGCAGAGACCCAGTACTTC; cdr3_aa: CASRRTGGAETQYF
clone_size: -; d_call: -; j_call: TRBJ2-7; v_call: TRBV15; cdr3_nt: TGTGCCACCAGCAGAGATAGGAGCTCCTACGAGCAGTACTTC; cdr3_aa: CATSRDRSSYEQYF
clone_size: -; d_call: TRBD2; j_call: TRBJ2-3; v_call: TRBV10-2; cdr3_nt: TGCGCCACCTCCGGGGGGGCATCAGATACGCAGTATTTT; cdr3_aa: CATSGGASDTQYF
clone_size: -; d_call: TRBD1; j_call: TRBJ2-3; v_call: TRBV2; cdr3_nt: TGTGCCAGCAGACAGGGGGCAGATACGCAGTATTTT; cdr3_aa: CASRQGADTQYF
clone_size: -; d_call: TRBD1; j_call: TRBJ1-3; v_call: TRBV6-5; cdr3_nt: TGTGCCAGCAGGGGGGGACAGTCTGGAAACACCATATATTTT; cdr3_aa: CASRGGQSGNTIYF
clone_size: -; d_call: -; j_call: TRBJ1-6; v_call: TRBV27; cdr3_nt: TGTGCCAGCAGGGAACAGGGCCCCTATAATTCACCCCTCCACTTT; cdr3_aa: CASREQGPYNSPLHF
clone_size: -; d_call: -; j_call: TRBJ2-1; v_call: TRBV4-3; cdr3_nt: TGCGCCAGCAGCCCCAACCCCGGGGTCCCTAGCTCCTACAATGAGCAGTTCTTC; cdr3_aa: CASSPNPGVPSSYNEQFF
clone_size: -; d_call: TRBD2; j_call: TRBJ2-3; v_call: TRBV5-4; cdr3_nt: TGTGCCAGCAGCCTCAGCGGGGGGGGCACAGATACGCAGTATTTT; cdr3_aa: CASSLSGGGTDTQYF
clone_size: -; d_call: TRBD2; j_call: TRBJ2-1; v_call: TRBV10-3; cdr3_nt: TGTGCCATCAGTGACGGCGGGGGGCCATGGAATGAGCAGTTCTTC; cdr3_aa: CAISDGGGPWNEQFF
clone_size: -; d_call: TRBD1; j_call: TRBJ1-2; v_call: TRBV6-1; cdr3_nt: TGTGCCAGCAGTACAAAACAGGGGAACGGCTACACCTTC; cdr3_aa: CASSTKQGNGYTF
clone_size: -; d_call: -; j_call: TRBJ1-1; v_call: TRBV19; cdr3_nt: TGTGCCAGTAGTATAGCCCTAGGCGACAGTCACTTT; cdr3_aa: CASSIALGDSHF
clone_size: -; d_call: -; j_call: TRBJ1-2; v_call: TRBV27; cdr3_nt: TGTGCCAGCAGTTTGCAGGCTAACTATGGCTACACCTTC; cdr3_aa: CASSLQANYGYTF
clone_size: once; d_call: -; j_call: TRBJ2-6; v_call: TRBV5-4; cdr3_nt: TGTGCCAGCAGCTACAACTCTGGGGCCAACGTCCTGACTTTC; cdr3_aa: CASSYNSGANVLTF
clone_size: -; d_call: -; j_call: TRBJ2-3; v_call: TRBV2; cdr3_nt: TGTGCCAGCGAGTGGGGCGGAGATACGCAGTATTTT; cdr3_aa: CASEWGGDTQYF
clone_size: -; d_call: TRBD1; j_call: TRBJ1-1; v_call: TRBV5-6; cdr3_nt: TGTGCCAGCAGATCCAGGACAGGGGGCTTGTACACTGAAGCTTTCTTT; cdr3_aa: CASRSRTGGLYTEAFF
clone_size: few; d_call: -; j_call: TRBJ2-6; v_call: TRBV5-1; cdr3_nt: TGCGCCAGCAGCTTGGAGGGGTCTGGGGCCAACGTCCTGACTTTC; cdr3_aa: CASSLEGSGANVLTF
clone_size: -; d_call: -; j_call: TRBJ2-7; v_call: TRBV5-6; cdr3_nt: TGTGCCAGCAACCCTAAATACACAGGCAGATACAACGAGCAGTACTTC; cdr3_aa: CASNPKYTGRYNEQYF
clone_size: few; d_call: TRBD2; j_call: TRBJ2-2; v_call: TRBV19; cdr3_nt: TGTGCCAGTAGTATGAGCGGGGGGTCGAACACCGGGGAGCTGTTTTTT; cdr3_aa: CASSMSGGSNTGELFF
clone_size: -; d_call: TRBD2; j_call: TRBJ2-5; v_call: TRBV5-1; cdr3_nt: TGCGCCAGCACAGGGACTAGTCAAGATGTGACCCAGTACTTC; cdr3_aa: CASTGTSQDVTQYF
clone_size: few; d_call: -; j_call: TRBJ1-1; v_call: TRBV5-8; cdr3_nt: TGTGCCAGCAGCTCCGAACAGGGTATAATTCCTGAAGCTTTCTTT; cdr3_aa: CASSSEQGIIPEAFF
clone_size: -; d_call: -; j_call: TRBJ1-6; v_call: TRBV6-1; cdr3_nt: TGTGCCAGCACTCAAGCGGGGCGGTATAATTCACCCCTCCACTTT; cdr3_aa: CASTQAGRYNSPLHF
clone_size: -; d_call: -; j_call: TRBJ1-2; v_call: TRBV2; cdr3_nt: TGTGCCAGCAGTTTACAGAGTTATGGCTACACCTTC; cdr3_aa: CASSLQSYGYTF
clone_size: -; d_call: -; j_call: TRBJ2-3; v_call: TRBV6-1; cdr3_nt: TGTGCCAGCAGTGAACAGGGCCCAGATACGCAGTATTTT; cdr3_aa: CASSEQGPDTQYF
clone_size: -; d_call: TRBD1; j_call: TRBJ2-5; v_call: TRBV5-1; cdr3_nt: TGCGCCAGCAGCTTGGAGGGGGCCCGAGAGACCCAGTACTTC; cdr3_aa: CASSLEGARETQYF
clone_size: -; d_call: TRBD2; j_call: TRBJ2-1; v_call: TRBV18; cdr3_nt: TGTGCCAGCTCACCAGAACTAGCGGGAGGAGAGCAGTTCTTC; cdr3_aa: CASSPELAGGEQFF
clone_size: -; d_call: -; j_call: TRBJ1-5; v_call: TRBV6-1; cdr3_nt: TGTGCCAGCCGCCAGGGCCTAGGTCAGCCCCAGCATTTT; cdr3_aa: CASRQGLGQPQHF
clone_size: -; d_call: TRBD2; j_call: TRBJ2-1; v_call: TRBV6-5; cdr3_nt: TGTGCCAGCAGTTATCCCCTAGCGGGGGATAATGAGCAGTTCTTC; cdr3_aa: CASSYPLAGDNEQFF
clone_size: -; d_call: TRBD1; j_call: TRBJ1-5; v_call: TRBV5-4; cdr3_nt: TGTGCCAGCAGCTCTAAGGACAGGAAGGATAGCAATCAGCCCCAGCATTTT; cdr3_aa: CASSSKDRKDSNQPQHF
clone_size: -; d_call: TRBD2; j_call: TRBJ2-5; v_call: TRBV9; cdr3_nt: TGTGCCAGCAGCGTCGGCGGGCATCTAGCGGGGGGCCAAGAGACCCAGTACTTC; cdr3_aa: CASSVGGHLAGGQETQYF
clone_size: -; d_call: -; j_call: TRBJ1-2; v_call: TRBV7-9; cdr3_nt: TGTGCCAGCAGCATCGGAGGAGGAGATGGTGGCTACACCTTC; cdr3_aa: CASSIGGGDGGYTF
clone_size: -; d_call: -; j_call: TRBJ2-3; v_call: TRBV29-1; cdr3_nt: TGCAGCGGCAACCAAAGGGGGAGGGGAAAAGCCCCGTATACGCAGTATTTT; cdr3_aa: CSGNQRGRGKAPYTQYF
clone_size: -; d_call: TRBD1; j_call: TRBJ2-3; v_call: TRBV2; cdr3_nt: TGTGCCAGCAGCCCCACCGGACAGGGGATGAGGGCAGATACGCAGTATTTT; cdr3_aa: CASSPTGQGMRADTQYF
clone_size: -; d_call: TRBD2; j_call: TRBJ2-3; v_call: TRBV19; cdr3_nt: TGTGCCAGTAGTATATCTAGCGGGGGGGCCAGGGCAGATACGCAGTATTTT; cdr3_aa: CASSISSGGARADTQYF
clone_size: -; d_call: TRBD1; j_call: TRBJ1-5; v_call: TRBV19; cdr3_nt: TGTGCCAGTGCGGACAGGGACGGTCAGCCCCAGCATTTT; cdr3_aa: CASADRDGQPQHF
clone_size: -; d_call: TRBD1; j_call: TRBJ2-1; v_call: TRBV11-3; cdr3_nt: TGTGCCAGCAGCTCCGGACAGGTATTCCCTGAGCAGTTCTTC; cdr3_aa: CASSSGQVFPEQFF
clone_size: -; d_call: TRBD2; j_call: TRBJ2-3; v_call: TRBV5-1; cdr3_nt: TGCGCCAGCAGCCCTAGCGGCCCGACCCGCGATACGCAGTATTTT; cdr3_aa: CASSPSGPTRDTQYF
clone_size: -; d_call: TRBD1; j_call: TRBJ2-7; v_call: TRBV4-1; cdr3_nt: TGCGCCAGCAGCCCGGGACCGGGACAGGACTCCTACGAGCAGTACTTC; cdr3_aa: CASSPGPGQDSYEQYF